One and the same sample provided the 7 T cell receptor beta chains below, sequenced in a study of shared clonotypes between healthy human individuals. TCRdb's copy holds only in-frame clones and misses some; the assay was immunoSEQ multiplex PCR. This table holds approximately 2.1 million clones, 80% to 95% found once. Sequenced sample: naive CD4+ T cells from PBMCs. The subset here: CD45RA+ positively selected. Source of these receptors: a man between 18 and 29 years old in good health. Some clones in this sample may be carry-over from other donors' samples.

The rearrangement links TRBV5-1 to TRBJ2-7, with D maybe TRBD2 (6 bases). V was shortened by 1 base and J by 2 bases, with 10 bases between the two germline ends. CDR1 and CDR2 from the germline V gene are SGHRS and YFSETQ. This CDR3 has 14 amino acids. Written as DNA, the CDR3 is TGCGCCAGCAGCTTGACACCGGGGGCCTACGAGCAGTACTTC. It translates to CASSLTPGAYEQYF.

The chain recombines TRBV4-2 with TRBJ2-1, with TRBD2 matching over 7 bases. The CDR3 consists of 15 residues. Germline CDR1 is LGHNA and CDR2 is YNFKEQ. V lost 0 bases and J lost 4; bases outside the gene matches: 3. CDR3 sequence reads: CASSQETAGYNEQFF. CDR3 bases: TGTGCCAGCAGCCAAGAGACAGCGGGGTACAATGAGCAGTTCTTC.

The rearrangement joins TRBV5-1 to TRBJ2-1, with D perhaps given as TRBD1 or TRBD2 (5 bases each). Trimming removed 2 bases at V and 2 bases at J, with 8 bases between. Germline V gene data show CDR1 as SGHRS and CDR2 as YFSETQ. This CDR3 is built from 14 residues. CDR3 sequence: CASSFQGPYNEQFF. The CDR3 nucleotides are TGCGCCAGCAGCTTCCAGGGACCCTACAATGAGCAGTTCTTC.

CDR3 amino acids: CASSYSRTSGKNEQFF. The DNA of the CDR3 is TGTGCCAGCAGCTACTCGCGGACTAGCGGGAAAAATGAGCAGTTCTTC. The chain uses TRBV11-2 and TRBJ2-1, with TRBD2 matching over 12 bases. Germline V lookup: CDR1 SGHAT, CDR2 FQNNGV. The junction had 8 bases not matched to a gene; V was cut back by 4 bases and J by 7 bases. CDR3 length: 16 amino acids.

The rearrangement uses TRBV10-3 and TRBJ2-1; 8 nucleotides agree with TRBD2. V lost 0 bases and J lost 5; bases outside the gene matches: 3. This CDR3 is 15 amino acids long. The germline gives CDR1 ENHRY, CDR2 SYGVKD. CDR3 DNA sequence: TGTGCCATCAGTGAGTCGGCTAGCGGGCACAATGAGCAGTTCTTC. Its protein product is CAISESASGHNEQFF.

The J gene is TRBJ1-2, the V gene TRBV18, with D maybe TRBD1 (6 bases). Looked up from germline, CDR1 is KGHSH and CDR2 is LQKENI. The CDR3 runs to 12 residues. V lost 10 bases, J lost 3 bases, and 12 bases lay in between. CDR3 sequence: CAIQKGDYGYTF. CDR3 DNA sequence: TGTGCCATCCAGAAGGGGGACTATGGCTACACCTTC.

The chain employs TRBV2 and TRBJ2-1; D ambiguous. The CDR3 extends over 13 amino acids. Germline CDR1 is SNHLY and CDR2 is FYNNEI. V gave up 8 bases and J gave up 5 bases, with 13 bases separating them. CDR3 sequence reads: CASRAIPDNEQFF. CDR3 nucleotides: TGTGCCAGCCGGGCTATCCCCGACAATGAGCAGTTCTTC.